One sample yielded the 25 T cell receptor beta chains listed below, sequenced in a study of tumor-infiltrating lymphocytes in primary liver carcinoma. The input was 400 to 500 ng total RNA; TCR beta cDNA was made from it with a constant-region primer. Three rounds of nested multiplex PCR with slightly modified ARM-PCR produced TCR beta libraries. Forward primers for TRBV1-TRBV30 and a C-beta reverse primer served the first two PCR rounds, at about 9 cycles each. TCRdb independently ran MiXCR on the multiplex PCR reads; one entry per CDR3 protein. The data show fewer than 350,000 distinct CDR3 sequences, about 61% seen once. Blood RNA came from unsorted whole blood; germline DNA was also extracted. Sequences were obtained from peripheral blood. Every receptor here comes from a man between 35 and 55 years old with primary liver carcinoma and hepatitis B virus infection.

Remarks on this clonotype: A read error may explain this, as a much larger clone is one base away. The conserved phenylalanine or tryptophan normally closing the CDR3 is absent here, so this likely arose from a read error. The V gene is TRBV5-6, the J gene TRBJ2-3, with D possibly matching TRBD1 (5 bases). Per the germline V gene, CDR1 is SGHDT and CDR2 is YYEEEE. The CDR3 is made up of 14 amino acids. Between the trimmed V and J ends, which lost 0 bases and 1 base, there was a span of 6 bases. As DNA, the CDR3 is TGTGCCAGCAGCTTGGGACAGCGCACAGATACGCAGTATTAT. Translating it yields CASSLGQRTDTQYY.

On this clonotype itself: With a much larger clone just one base away, this may be a read error. The chain recombines TRBV29-1 with TRBJ2-2; D is undetermined. CDR3 length: 13 residues. Per the germline V gene, CDR1 is SQVTM and CDR2 is ANQGSEA. Trimming removed 7 bases at V and 7 bases at J, with 16 bases between. The CDR3 DNA is TGCAGCGGAGCCTGGATTTCCAACGGGGAGCTGTTTTTT. It codes for CSGAWISNGELFF.

Notes on this clonotype: A much larger clonotype is one base distant, so this may be a read error. The chain combines TRBV12-3 or TRBV12-4 with TRBJ2-1; D call uncertain. The CDR3 totals 15 residues. CDR3 nucleotides: TGTGCCAGCAGTTCCTCGGTCGTCCCCAACAATGGGCAGTTCTTC. This codes for CASSSSVVPNNGQFF.

This clonotype has more than one count but fewer than ten. A much larger clone sits a single nucleotide away, making a read error possible. The genes are TRBV11-2 and TRBJ2-1, with no clear D. The CDR3 runs 11 residues. The ends were cut back, 5 bases at V and 10 bases at J, with 9 bases in the middle. In germline, CDR1 is SGHAT, CDR2 FQNNGV. The CDR3 sequence: CASSHSAEQFF. The CDR3 bases are TGTGCCAGCAGCCACAGTGCCGAGCAGTTCTTC.

The genes are TRBV7-8 and TRBJ2-7; D is possibly TRBD1 or TRBD2 (6 bases each). V was cut by 0 bases and J by 2 bases, with 20 bases left in between. The CDR3 covers 18 residues. The germline gives CDR1 SGHVS, CDR2 FQNEAQ. The CDR3 loop reads CASSLAPLREGGTYEQYF. The CDR3 DNA follows: TGTGCCAGCAGCTTAGCGCCCTTAAGAGAGGGGGGCACCTACGAGCAGTACTTC.

This rearrangement joins TRBV6-6 to TRBJ2-2; D ambiguous. V shed 10 bases and J shed 6 bases, with 12 bases lying between them. The CDR3 runs 12 residues. Per germline, CDR1 MNHNY and CDR2 SVGAGI (reference sequence). The CDR3 nucleotides are TGTGCCAAGAGTTACTCTGCCGGGGAGCTGTTTTTT. Its translation is CAKSYSAGELFF.

As regards this clonotype: A much larger clone is a single base away; this may be a read error. This chain connects TRBV4-2 to TRBJ2-5, with D possibly matching TRBD1 (5 bases). Germline CDR1 LGHNA, CDR2 YNFKEQ. The length of the CDR3 is 15 residues. The CDR3 coding sequence is TGTTCCAGCAGCCAAGATGTGGGGCGCCGGGAGACCCAGTACTTC. Translation: CSSSQDVGRRETQYF.

Many counts were recorded for this clonotype. V usage is TRBV6-5 and J usage is TRBJ2-4; D ambiguous. This CDR3 has 13 residues. Germline V gene sequence: CDR1 MNHEY, CDR2 SVGAGI. V was shortened by 5 bases and J by 8 bases, with 13 bases between the two germline ends. CDR3 loop: CASSLDGWHIQYF. CDR3 nucleotide sequence: TGTGCCAGCAGTCTAGACGGATGGCACATTCAGTACTTC.

The gene calls are TRBV7-9 and TRBJ1-2, with 8 bases fitting TRBD1. The ends lost 5 bases at V and 6 bases at J; junction bases unmatched: 8. CDR1 SEHNR and CDR2 FQNEAQ come from the germline V gene (reference sequence). This CDR3 has 14 residues. The CDR3 sequence is CASSGQGSRHGYTF. CDR3 nucleotide sequence: TGTGCCAGCAGCGGACAGGGTTCGCGGCATGGCTACACCTTC.

Turning to this clonotype: This could be a read error, since a much larger clone is one nucleotide away. The chain combines TRBV12-3 or TRBV12-4 with TRBJ2-1, with unresolved D. The CDR3 spans 15 residues. The CDR3 DNA reads TGTGCCAGAAGTTTTCAGTCCGGAAACTACAATGAGCAGTTCTTC. Its protein product is CARSFQSGNYNEQFF.

As concerns this clonotype: The germline gene is not matched at one end of the junction; a read error may be the cause. The V call is TRBV11-2, the J call TRBJ1-2; the D gene is possibly TRBD1 (6 bases). The CDR3 totals 13 residues. From germline, CDR1 is SGHAT and CDR2 FQNNGV. CDR3 sequence reads: CACSLAAGDSYTF. CDR3 nucleotides: TGTGCCTGCAGCTTAGCTGCAGGGGACAGCTACACCTTC. The entire variable domain, with the rest obtained from reference TRBV11-2 and TRBJ1-2, is as follows: EAGVAQSPRYKIIEKRQSVAFWCNPISGHATLYWYQQILGQGPKLLIQFQNNGVVDDSQLPKDRFSAERLKGVDSTLKIQPAKLEDSAVYLCACSLAAGDSYTFGSGTRLTVV.

This clonotype was seen ten or more times. The rearrangement links TRBV6-1 to TRBJ1-2; D ambiguous. Germline V gene sequence: CDR1 MNHNS, CDR2 SASEGT. The V and J ends lost 0 bases and 3 bases respectively, with 8 bases between them. The CDR3 loop spans 14 amino acids. The CDR3 DNA is TGTGCCAGCAGTGAAGCAGGGTTGGACTATGGCTACACCTTC. Its translation: CASSEAGLDYGYTF.

The chain has TRBV11-2 and TRBJ2-1, with no clear D. The CDR3 contains 16 residues. Trimming removed 5 bases from V and 7 bases from J, with 21 bases in between. Per germline, CDR1 SGHAT and CDR2 FQNNGV. DNA for the CDR3: TGTGCCAGCAGCCCCTCGGTTAGTGGGGTTCCAAATGAGCAGTTCTTC. Encoded protein: CASSPSVSGVPNEQFF. The full variable domain, completed using reference TRBV11-2 and TRBJ2-1, is EAGVAQSPRYKIIEKRQSVAFWCNPISGHATLYWYQQILGQGPKLLIQFQNNGVVDDSQLPKDRFSAERLKGVDSTLKIQPAKLEDSAVYLCASSPSVSGVPNEQFFGPGTRLTVL.

Concerning this clonotype: Since a much larger clone is just one base distant, this may be a read error. The J gene is TRBJ1-2, the V gene TRBV6-5; D is uncertain. The germline CDR1 and CDR2 sequences are MNHEY and SVGAGI. This CDR3 region has 12 residues. V was pared by 4 bases and J by 8 bases, with 11 bases between. CDR3 region: CASSCSQQGYTF. The CDR3 DNA follows: TGTGCCAGCAGTTGCTCCCAGCAGGGCTACACCTTC.

The rearrangement uses TRBV5-1 and TRBJ1-2, with 7 positions matching TRBD1. Germline-derived CDR1 and CDR2 are SGHRS and YFSETQ. This CDR3 spans 11 amino acids. V shed 8 bases, J shed 7 bases, and the junction held 5 bases outside the gene matches. Written as DNA, the CDR3 is TGCGCCAGGAGGACAGGTGGTGGCTACACCTTC. Translated, it gives CARRTGGGYTF. Full variable domain (rest looked up from reference TRBV5-1 and TRBJ1-2): KAGVTQTPRYLIKTRGQQVTLSCSPISGHRSVSWYQQTPGQGLQFLFEYFSETQRNKGNFPGRFSGRQFSNSRSEMNVSTLELGDSALYLCARRTGGGYTFGSGTRLTVV.

This clonotype was counted ten times or more. The chain uses TRBV29-1 and TRBJ1-1; weak D call: TRBD1 (5 bases). Trimming removed 4 bases at V and 3 bases at J, with 12 bases between. This CDR3 spans 13 amino acids. Per germline, CDR1 SQVTM and CDR2 ANQGSEA. CDR3 sequence reads: CSVGVDIDTEAFF. CDR3 coding DNA: TGCAGCGTTGGGGTGGACATCGACACTGAAGCTTTCTTT.

This clonotype has a count of ten or more. The J gene is TRBJ1-2, the V gene TRBV4-3; D possibly corresponds to TRBD1 (6 bases). Germline values: CDR1 LGHNA, CDR2 YSLEER. Trimming stripped 4 bases from V and 5 bases from J, with 17 bases between. The CDR3 has 15 residues. The CDR3 reads CASSLLGGRGYGYTF. CDR3 in DNA: TGCGCCAGCAGCCTGCTGGGGGGGCGCGGGTATGGCTACACCTTC.

V and J are TRBV5-1 and TRBJ2-5, with 7 bases fitting TRBD2. Trimming at V came to 0 bases and at J to 2 bases, leaving 4 bases not matched to a gene. CDR1 and CDR2 (germline): SGHRS, YFSETQ. CDR3 length: 15 amino acids. The CDR3 DNA sequence: TGCGCCAGCAGCTTGGAGGCTAGCGGACAAGAGACCCAGTACTTC. This translates into CASSLEASGQETQYF. Together with reference TRBV5-1 and TRBJ2-5, the CDR3 gives the full variable domain: KAGVTQTPRYLIKTRGQQVTLSCSPISGHRSVSWYQQTPGQGLQFLFEYFSETQRNKGNFPGRFSGRQFSNSRSEMNVSTLELGDSALYLCASSLEASGQETQYFGPGTRLLVL.

The gene calls are TRBV11-2 and TRBJ2-5; D is unclear. Looked up from germline, CDR1 is SGHAT and CDR2 is FQNNGV. The CDR3 has 16 residues. V shed 0 bases and J shed 5 bases, with 16 bases lying between them. The CDR3 DNA reads as TGTGCCAGCAGCTTAGAGGCAACAGTGGAATGGGAGACCCAGTACTTC. Translation: CASSLEATVEWETQYF.

The V gene is TRBV11-3, the J gene TRBJ2-3, with D perhaps TRBD1 (6 bases). Germline lookup yields CDR1 SGHNT and CDR2 YENEEA. The length of the CDR3 is 16 residues. V shed 0 bases and J shed 3 bases, with 13 bases lying between them. CDR3 sequence reads: CASSLDPNRGTDTQYF. The CDR3 bases are TGTGCCAGCAGCTTAGATCCGAATAGGGGGACAGATACGCAGTATTTT.

This clonotype was found once. One base away lies a much larger clone, so this may be a sequencing read error. The J gene is TRBJ2-1, the V gene TRBV6-1; D gene ambiguous. The CDR3 spans 14 residues. Trimming stripped 3 bases from V and 7 bases from J, with 13 bases between. Per the germline V gene, CDR1 is MNHNS and CDR2 is SASEGT. This chain's CDR3 is CASSERSATNEQFF. The CDR3 DNA reads TGTGCCAGCAGTGAGAGGAGCGCGACTAATGAGCAGTTCTTC.

The chain uses TRBV10-2 and TRBJ2-1; 7 nucleotides line up with TRBD2. V shed 9 bases, J shed 3 bases, and the junction held 17 bases outside the gene matches. Germline V gives CDR1 WSHSY, CDR2 SAAADI. This CDR3 has 17 residues. The DNA for the CDR3 is TGCGCCAGTAGCGATCTAGCGGTAGGGAGGTTCTACAATGAGCAGTTCTTC. It specifies CASSDLAVGRFYNEQFF.

In the case of this clonotype: A much larger clone differs by one base, so this may be a read error. The rearrangement joins TRBV4-2 to TRBJ2-1, with TRBD2 as a possible D gene (7 bases). Germline CDR1 LGHNA, CDR2 YNFKEQ. The CDR3 totals 17 residues. Between the trimmed V and J ends, which lost 1 base and 9 bases, there was a span of 22 bases. The CDR3: CASSQAGAIGRLGEQFF. The CDR3, as DNA: TGTGCCAGCAGCCAAGCGGGGGCTATCGGGAGGTTAGGTGAGCAGTTCTTC.

Regarding this clonotype: A much larger clone lies a single base off, so this may be a read error. V and J are TRBV4-3 and TRBJ2-7; 8 bases match TRBD2. Germline values: CDR1 LGHNA, CDR2 YSLEER. CDR3 length: 15 residues. CDR3 nucleotide sequence: TGCGCCAGCAGTCGTACTAGCGGTTTTCCCTACGAGCAGTGCTTC. This gives the protein CASSRTSGFPYEQCF.

This clonotype has more than one count but fewer than ten. A read error may be the cause here, since a much bigger clone is one base away. This chain links TRBV12-3 or TRBV12-4 with TRBJ1-1; a possible D gene is TRBD1 (5 bases). The CDR3 loop spans 14 amino acids. V was cut by 1 base and J by 6 bases, with 12 bases left in between. For the CDR3, the DNA is TGTGCCAGCAGTTTAGGACACCAGGGCGCTGAAGCTTTCTTT. Its protein is CASSLGHQGAEAFF.